The 2 T cell receptor beta chains in this list originate from one sample, sequenced in a study of technical replicates of blood from several donors. Measured with immunoSEQ multiplex PCR; TCRdb has only the in-frame clones, and not every one. The sample lists 85,000 to 90,000 clones, 85% to 95% seen once, with more than 0.25% in the top ten. Sequencing was performed on T cells isolated from PBMCs. Every receptor here comes from a human donor in good health.

In its sample, this clone was seen once. V is TRBV6-6 and J is TRBJ2-3, with TRBD2 identical over 14 bases. The length of the CDR3 is 15 residues. J gave up 6 bases and V 6 bases, and 5 bases lay outside the gene matches. CDR1 and CDR2 from the germline V gene are MNHNY and SVGAGI (reference sequence). Here the CDR3 reads CASRGLAGDRDTQYF. CDR3 DNA: TGTGCCAGCAGGGGACTAGCGGGAGACCGTGATACGCAGTATTTT.

The V and J genes are TRBV10-2 and TRBJ1-5, with D hard to call. The ends were cut back, 6 bases at V and 4 bases at J, with 22 bases in the middle. This CDR3 is 17 amino acids long. Germline-derived CDR1 and CDR2 are WSHSY and SAAADI. CDR3 bases: TGCGCCAGCAGCGAGGCCCCCCCGGGTCCGCCTAATCAGCCCCAGCATTTT. Protein product: CASSEAPPGPPNQPQHF.